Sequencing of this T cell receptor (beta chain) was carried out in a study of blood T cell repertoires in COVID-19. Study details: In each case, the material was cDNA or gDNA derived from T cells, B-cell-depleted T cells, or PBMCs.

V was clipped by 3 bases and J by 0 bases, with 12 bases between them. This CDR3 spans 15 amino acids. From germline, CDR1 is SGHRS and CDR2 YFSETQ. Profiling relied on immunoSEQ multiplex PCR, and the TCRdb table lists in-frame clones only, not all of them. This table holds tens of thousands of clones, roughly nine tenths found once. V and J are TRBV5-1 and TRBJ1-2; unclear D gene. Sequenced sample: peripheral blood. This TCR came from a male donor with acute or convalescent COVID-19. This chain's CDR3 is CASSSPTQANYGYTF. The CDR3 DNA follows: TGCGCCAGCAGCTCGCCAACCCAGGCTAACTATGGCTACACCTTC.